The present T cell receptor beta chain was sequenced within a study of identical twins. Per germline, CDR1 SGHAT and CDR2 FQDESV (reference sequence). V lost 5 bases to trimming and J lost 0 bases, with 16 bases between them. CDR3 size: 16 residues. At least ten counts were recorded for this clonotype. MiXCR, run by TCRdb on the 5' RACE reads, gives a single entry per CDR3 protein. The sample lists some 330,000 distinct CDR3 sequences, approximately 9.1% occurring once. The receptor was isolated from a woman aged 45-59 years in good health. The chain recombines TRBV11-1 with TRBJ1-1, with D perhaps matching TRBD1 (5 bases). The sample consisted of naive T cells sorted from blood. This CDR3 reads CASSPPAKGLNTEAFF. The CDR3 DNA follows: TGTGCCAGCAGCCCCCCGGCGAAGGGACTGAACACTGAAGCTTTCTTT.